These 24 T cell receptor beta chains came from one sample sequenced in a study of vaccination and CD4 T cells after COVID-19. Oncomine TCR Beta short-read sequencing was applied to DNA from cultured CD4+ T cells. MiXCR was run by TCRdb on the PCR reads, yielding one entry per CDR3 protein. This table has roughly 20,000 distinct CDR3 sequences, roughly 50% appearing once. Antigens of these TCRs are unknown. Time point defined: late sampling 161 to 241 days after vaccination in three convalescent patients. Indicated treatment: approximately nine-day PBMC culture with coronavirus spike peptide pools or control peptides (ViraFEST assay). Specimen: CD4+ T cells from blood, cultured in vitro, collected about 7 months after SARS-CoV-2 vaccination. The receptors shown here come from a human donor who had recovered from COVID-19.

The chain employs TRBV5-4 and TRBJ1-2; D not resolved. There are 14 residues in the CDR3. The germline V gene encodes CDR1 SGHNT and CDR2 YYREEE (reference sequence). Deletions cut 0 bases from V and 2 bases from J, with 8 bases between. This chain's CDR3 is CASSLGGDNYGYTF. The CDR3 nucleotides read TGTGCCAGCAGCTTGGGGGGAGACAACTATGGCTACACCTTC.

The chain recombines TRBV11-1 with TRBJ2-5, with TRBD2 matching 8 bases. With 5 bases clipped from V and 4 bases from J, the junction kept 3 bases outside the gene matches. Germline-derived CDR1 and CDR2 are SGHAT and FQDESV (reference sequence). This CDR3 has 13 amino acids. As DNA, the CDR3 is TGTGCCAGCAGCATGACTAGCGCAGAGACCCAGTACTTC. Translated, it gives CASSMTSAETQYF. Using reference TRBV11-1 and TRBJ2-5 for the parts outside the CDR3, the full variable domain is EAEVAQSPRYKITEKSQAVAFWCDPISGHATLYWYRQILGQGPELLVQFQDESVVDDSQLPKDRFSAERLKGVDSTLKIQPAELGDSAMYLCASSMTSAETQYFGPGTRLLVL.

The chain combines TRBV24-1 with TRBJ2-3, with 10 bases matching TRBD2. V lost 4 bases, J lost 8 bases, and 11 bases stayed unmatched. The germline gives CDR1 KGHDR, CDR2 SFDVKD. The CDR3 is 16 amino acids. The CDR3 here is CATSDPPGTSESTQYF. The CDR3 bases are TGTGCCACCAGTGACCCTCCAGGGACTAGCGAAAGTACGCAGTATTTT.

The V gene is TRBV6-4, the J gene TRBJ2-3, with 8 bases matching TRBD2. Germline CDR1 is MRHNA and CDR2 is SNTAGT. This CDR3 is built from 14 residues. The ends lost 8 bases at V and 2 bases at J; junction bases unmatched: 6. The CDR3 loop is CASGLGGATDTQYF. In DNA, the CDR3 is TGTGCCAGCGGCCTCGGGGGGGCCACAGATACGCAGTATTTT.

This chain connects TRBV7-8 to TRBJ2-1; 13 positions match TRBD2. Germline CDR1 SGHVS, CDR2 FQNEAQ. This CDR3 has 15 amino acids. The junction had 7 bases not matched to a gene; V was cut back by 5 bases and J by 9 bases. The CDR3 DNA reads TGTGCCAGCAGCCTAGGGGGACTAGCGGGGTCTGAGCAGTTCTTC. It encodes CASSLGGLAGSEQFF.

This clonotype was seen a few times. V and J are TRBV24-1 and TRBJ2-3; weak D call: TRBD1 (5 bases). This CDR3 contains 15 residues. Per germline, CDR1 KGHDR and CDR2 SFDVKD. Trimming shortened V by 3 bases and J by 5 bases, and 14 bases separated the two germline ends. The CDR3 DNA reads TGTGCCACCAGTGATAAGACAGAACCCCTAGATACGCAGTATTTT. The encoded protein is CATSDKTEPLDTQYF.

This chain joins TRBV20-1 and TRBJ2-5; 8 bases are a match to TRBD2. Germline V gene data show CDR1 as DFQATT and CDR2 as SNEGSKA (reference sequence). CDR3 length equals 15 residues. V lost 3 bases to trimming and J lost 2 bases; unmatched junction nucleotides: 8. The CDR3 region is CSARVPSGLQETQYF. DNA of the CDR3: TGCAGTGCTAGGGTACCTAGCGGGCTACAAGAGACCCAGTACTTC.

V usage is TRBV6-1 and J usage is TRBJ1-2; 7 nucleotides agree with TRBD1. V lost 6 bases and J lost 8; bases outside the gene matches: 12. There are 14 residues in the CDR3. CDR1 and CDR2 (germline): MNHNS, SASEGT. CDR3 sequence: CASRTTGWLYGYTF. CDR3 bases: TGTGCCAGCAGAACGACAGGGTGGTTGTACGGCTACACCTTC.

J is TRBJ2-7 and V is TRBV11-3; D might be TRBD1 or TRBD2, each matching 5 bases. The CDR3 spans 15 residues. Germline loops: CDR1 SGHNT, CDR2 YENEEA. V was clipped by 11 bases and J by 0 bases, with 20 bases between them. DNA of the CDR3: TGTGCCGGACGGGGCCTCCCGGAGTGCTCCTACGAGCAGTACTTC. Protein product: CAGRGLPECSYEQYF.

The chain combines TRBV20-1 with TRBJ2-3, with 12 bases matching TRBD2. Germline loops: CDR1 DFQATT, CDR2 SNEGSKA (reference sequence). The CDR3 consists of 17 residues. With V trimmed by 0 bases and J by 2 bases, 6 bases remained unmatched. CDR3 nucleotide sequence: TGCAGTGCTAGAGATCGGACTAGCGGGGACGACACAGATACGCAGTATTTT. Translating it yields CSARDRTSGDDTDTQYF.

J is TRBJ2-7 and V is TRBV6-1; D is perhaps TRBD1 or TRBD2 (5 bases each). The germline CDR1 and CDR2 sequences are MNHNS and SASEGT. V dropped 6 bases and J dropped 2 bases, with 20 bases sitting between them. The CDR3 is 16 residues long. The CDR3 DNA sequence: TGTGCCAGCAGCAGACGACGAGGGACGGGAACCTACGAGCAGTACTTC. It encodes CASSRRRGTGTYEQYF.

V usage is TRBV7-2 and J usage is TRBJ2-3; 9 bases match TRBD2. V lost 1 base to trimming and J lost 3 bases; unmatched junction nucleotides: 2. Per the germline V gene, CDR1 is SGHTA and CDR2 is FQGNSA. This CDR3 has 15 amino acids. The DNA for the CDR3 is TGTGCCAGCAGCTTAGGCGGGAGGGTGACAGATACGCAGTATTTT. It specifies CASSLGGRVTDTQYF.

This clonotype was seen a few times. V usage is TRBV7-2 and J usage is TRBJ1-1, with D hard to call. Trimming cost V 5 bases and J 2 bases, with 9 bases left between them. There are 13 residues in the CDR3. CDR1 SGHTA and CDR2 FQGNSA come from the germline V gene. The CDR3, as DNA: TGTGCCAGCAGCCTAACAAGAAACACTGAAGCTTTCTTT. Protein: CASSLTRNTEAFF. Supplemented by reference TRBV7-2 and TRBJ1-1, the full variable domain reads GAGVSQSPSNKVTEKGKDVELRCDPISGHTALYWYRQSLGQGLEFLIYFQGNSAPDKSGLPSDRFSAERTGGSVSTLTIQRTQQEDSAVYLCASSLTRNTEAFFGQGTRLTVV.

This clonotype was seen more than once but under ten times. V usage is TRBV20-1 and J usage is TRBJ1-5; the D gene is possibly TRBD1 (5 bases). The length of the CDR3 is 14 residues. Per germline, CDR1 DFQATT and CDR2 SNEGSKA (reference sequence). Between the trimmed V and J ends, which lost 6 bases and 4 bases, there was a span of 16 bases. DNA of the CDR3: TGCAGTGCAGCCGGGACGGGGGGAAATCAGCCCCAGCATTTT. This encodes CSAAGTGGNQPQHF.

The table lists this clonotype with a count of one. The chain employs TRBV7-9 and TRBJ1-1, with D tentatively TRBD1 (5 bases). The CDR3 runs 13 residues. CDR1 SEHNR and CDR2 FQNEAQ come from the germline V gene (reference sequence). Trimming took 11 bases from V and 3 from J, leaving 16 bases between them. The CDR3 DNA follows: TGTGCCGCGCAGGGTGATCTTTACACTGAAGCTTTCTTT. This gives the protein CAAQGDLYTEAFF.

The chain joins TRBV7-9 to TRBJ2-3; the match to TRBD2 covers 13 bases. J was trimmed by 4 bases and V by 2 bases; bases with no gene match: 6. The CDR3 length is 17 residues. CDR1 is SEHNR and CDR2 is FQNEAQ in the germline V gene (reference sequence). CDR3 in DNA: TGTGCCAGCAGCTTATGGACTAGCGGGGGAGTATCAGATACGCAGTATTTT. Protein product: CASSLWTSGGVSDTQYF.

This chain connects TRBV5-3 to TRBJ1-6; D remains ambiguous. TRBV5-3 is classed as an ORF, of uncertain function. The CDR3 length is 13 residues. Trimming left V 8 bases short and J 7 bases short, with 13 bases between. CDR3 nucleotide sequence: TGTGCCAGCAGCAATCAGGCAAATTCACCCCTCCACTTT. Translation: CASSNQANSPLHF.

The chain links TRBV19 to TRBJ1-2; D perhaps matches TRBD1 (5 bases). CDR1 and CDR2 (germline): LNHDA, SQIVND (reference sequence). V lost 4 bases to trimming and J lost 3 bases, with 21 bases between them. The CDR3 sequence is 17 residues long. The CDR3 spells CASSNLGTPPGDYGYTF. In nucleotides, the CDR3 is TGTGCCAGTAGTAACCTCGGGACTCCTCCCGGGGACTATGGCTACACCTTC.

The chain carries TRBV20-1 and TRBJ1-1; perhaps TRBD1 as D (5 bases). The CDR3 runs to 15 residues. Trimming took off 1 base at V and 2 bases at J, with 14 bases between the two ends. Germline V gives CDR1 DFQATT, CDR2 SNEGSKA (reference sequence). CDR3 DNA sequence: TGCAGTGCTAGAGGGGGGAAAGGCGATAACACTGAAGCTTTCTTT. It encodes CSARGGKGDNTEAFF.

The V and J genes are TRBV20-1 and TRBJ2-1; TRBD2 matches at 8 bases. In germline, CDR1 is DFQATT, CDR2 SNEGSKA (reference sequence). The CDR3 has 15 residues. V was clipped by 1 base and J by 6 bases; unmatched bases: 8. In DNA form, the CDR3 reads TGCAGTGCTAGAGCGGCTAGCGGGCGAATCAATGAGCAGTTCTTC. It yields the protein CSARAASGRINEQFF.

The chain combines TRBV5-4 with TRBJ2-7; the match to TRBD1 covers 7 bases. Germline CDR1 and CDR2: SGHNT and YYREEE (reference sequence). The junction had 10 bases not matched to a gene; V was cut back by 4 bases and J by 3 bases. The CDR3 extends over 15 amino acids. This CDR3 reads CASSLTGVGGYEQYF. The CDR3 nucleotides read TGTGCCAGCAGCCTTACAGGGGTCGGCGGCTACGAGCAGTACTTC.

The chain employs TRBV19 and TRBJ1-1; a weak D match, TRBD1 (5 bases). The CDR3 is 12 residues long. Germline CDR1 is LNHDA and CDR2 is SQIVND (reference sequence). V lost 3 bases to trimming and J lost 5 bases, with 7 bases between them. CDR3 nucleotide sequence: TGTGCCAGTAGTATGGGGGGGACTGAAGCTTTCTTT. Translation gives CASSMGGTEAFF.

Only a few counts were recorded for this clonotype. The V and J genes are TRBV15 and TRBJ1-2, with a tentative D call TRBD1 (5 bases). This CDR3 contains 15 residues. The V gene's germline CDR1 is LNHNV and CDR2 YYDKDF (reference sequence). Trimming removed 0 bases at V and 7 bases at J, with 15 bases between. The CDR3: CATSRDIGAGPGYTF. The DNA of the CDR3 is TGTGCCACCAGCAGAGATATAGGAGCGGGGCCTGGCTACACCTTC. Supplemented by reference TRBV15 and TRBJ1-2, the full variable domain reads DAMVIQNPRYQVTQFGKPVTLSCSQTLNHNVMYWYQQKSSQAPKLLFHYYDKDFNNEADTPDNFQSRRPNTSFCFLDIRSPGLGDTAMYLCATSRDIGAGPGYTFGSGTRLTVV.

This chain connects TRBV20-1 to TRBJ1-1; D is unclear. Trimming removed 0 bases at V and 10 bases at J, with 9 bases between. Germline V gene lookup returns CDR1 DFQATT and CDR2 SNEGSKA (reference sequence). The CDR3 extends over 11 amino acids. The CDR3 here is CSARDHRGAFF. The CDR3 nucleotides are TGCAGTGCTAGAGATCATCGAGGAGCTTTCTTT.